Below, 26 T cell receptor beta chains from the same sample are listed, as sequenced in a study of shared T cell receptors in the human thymus. Method: immunoSEQ multiplex PCR; TCRdb's copy keeps in-frame clones and lacks some. There are some 640,000 clones in the sample; more than 75% occur only once, and just under 0.0095% lies in the top ten. The same sample was also studied in work on human thymus T cells.

Sequences were obtained from thymocytes. The receptors stem from a boy under two years old with a congenital heart defect.

This clone occurred a few times. The chain recombines TRBV27 with TRBJ2-7; D not resolved. This CDR3 is built from 13 residues. V was cut by 5 bases and J by 2 bases, with 10 bases left in between. Germline V lookup: CDR1 MNHEY, CDR2 SMNVEV (reference sequence). The CDR3 region has the DNA TGTGCCAGCAGTCCTCGTGTCCCCTACGAGCAGTACTTC. Its translation is CASSPRVPYEQYF.

The chain carries TRBV6-5 and TRBJ2-1, with D possibly matching TRBD1 (6 bases). The germline CDR1 and CDR2 sequences are MNHEY and SVGAGI. The CDR3 extends over 12 amino acids. Trimming took off 10 bases at V and 4 bases at J, with 11 bases between the two ends. CDR3 nucleotides: TGTGCCAAGGGGGTCAGGTACAATGAGCAGTTCTTC. Amino acids: CAKGVRYNEQFF.

The V call is TRBV29-1, the J call TRBJ2-3; D is possibly TRBD2 (5 bases). Germline-derived CDR1 and CDR2 are SQVTM and ANQGSEA. Trimming shortened V by 5 bases and J by 6 bases, and 15 bases separated the two germline ends. CDR3 size: 13 residues. CDR3 loop: CSVRSQLDDTQYF. CDR3 in DNA: TGCAGCGTTCGGAGCCAACTAGACGATACGCAGTATTTT.

The chain recombines TRBV28 with TRBJ2-5, with D perhaps matching TRBD1 (5 bases). The ends were cut back, 5 bases at V and 2 bases at J, with 15 bases in the middle. Germline V lookup: CDR1 MDHEN, CDR2 SYDVKM. The CDR3 consists of 15 residues. The CDR3 DNA reads TGTGCCAGCAGTGGGCAGGGTGACCAACAAGAGACCCAGTACTTC. Translated: CASSGQGDQQETQYF.

This chain uses TRBV10-3 with TRBJ1-1; a weak D match, TRBD1 (6 bases). From germline, CDR1 is ENHRY and CDR2 SYGVKD. This CDR3 comprises 13 residues. The V and J ends lost 6 bases and 1 base respectively, with 9 bases between them. The CDR3 DNA is TGTGCCATCAGCGCGGACAGGAACACTGAAGCTTTCTTT. Protein sequence: CAISADRNTEAFF.

The chain links TRBV4-3 to TRBJ2-7, with 9 nucleotides matching TRBD2. This CDR3 region has 18 residues. V shed 1 base, J shed 2 bases, and the junction held 12 bases outside the gene matches. CDR1 and CDR2 (germline): LGHNA, YSLEER. As DNA, the CDR3 is TGCGCCAGCAGCCAAGCTCTTCACGAGCGGGGGGACCCCTACGAGCAGTACTTC. As protein: CASSQALHERGDPYEQYF.

The chain is built from TRBV29-1 and TRBJ1-3; 7 nucleotides line up with TRBD1. Unmatched junction bases numbered 8, after V lost 1 base and J lost 2 bases. This CDR3 is 16 amino acids long. Germline V lookup: CDR1 SQVTM, CDR2 ANQGSEA. The CDR3: CSVEGENRGAGNTIYF. Here the CDR3 DNA reads TGCAGCGTTGAAGGGGAAAACAGGGGAGCTGGAAACACCATATATTTT.

V and J are TRBV19 and TRBJ2-7; 7 positions match TRBD1. In germline, CDR1 is LNHDA, CDR2 SQIVND (reference sequence). Trimming removed 6 bases from V and 5 bases from J; junction bases left unmatched: 7. The CDR3 extends over 13 amino acids. The CDR3: CASSRPGGHEQYF. The CDR3 nucleotides are TGTGCCAGTAGCCGACCAGGGGGTCACGAGCAGTACTTC.

The chain carries TRBV11-2 and TRBJ1-1, with a possible D match to TRBD1 (6 bases). The germline V and J ends were trimmed by 3 bases and 1 base, with 9 bases remaining between them. This CDR3 is built from 14 residues. The germline V gene encodes CDR1 SGHAT and CDR2 FQNNGV. CDR3: CASSFQGSNTEAFF. The CDR3 nucleotides read TGTGCCAGCAGCTTCCAGGGGTCGAACACTGAAGCTTTCTTT.

The chain links TRBV6-6 to TRBJ2-7; weak D call: TRBD1 (6 bases). The ends were cut back, 6 bases at V and 6 bases at J, with 15 bases in the middle. This CDR3 comprises 13 residues. CDR1 and CDR2 from the germline V gene are MNHNY and SVGAGI (reference sequence). The chain's CDR3 is CASSPAGVSEQYF. In DNA form, the CDR3 reads TGTGCCAGCAGCCCAGCAGGGGTGAGCGAGCAGTACTTC.

The V call is TRBV5-6, the J call TRBJ2-5; D is possibly TRBD1 (5 bases). The CDR3 runs 14 residues. CDR1 and CDR2 from the germline V gene are SGHDT and YYEEEE. Trimming left V 4 bases short and J 2 bases short, with 12 bases between. The CDR3 region is CASSPRQLQETQYF. The CDR3 bases are TGTGCCAGCAGCCCACGACAGCTACAAGAGACCCAGTACTTC.

The chain has TRBV28 and TRBJ1-1, with a tentative D call TRBD1 (6 bases). The CDR3 spans 15 residues. The V gene lost 5 bases and the J gene lost 1 base, with 14 bases spanning the gap. Germline V gene sequence: CDR1 MDHEN, CDR2 SYDVKM. DNA of the CDR3: TGTGCCAGCAGTGTTAGTAGGGGACAGAACACTGAAGCTTTCTTT. Translating it yields CASSVSRGQNTEAFF.

This clone was seen only a few times. The V gene is TRBV6-1, the J gene TRBJ2-7, with 9 bases that match TRBD1. The CDR3 is 14 amino acids. From germline, CDR1 is MNHNS and CDR2 SASEGT. The trim removed 6 bases at V and 3 bases at J, leaving 6 bases unmatched. The CDR3: CASRDLDRGYEQYF. CDR3 sequence (DNA): TGTGCCAGCAGAGACCTGGACAGGGGCTACGAGCAGTACTTC.

This chain uses TRBV7-2 with TRBJ1-2; TRBD1 matches 11 bases. The CDR3 sequence is 15 residues long. Looked up from germline, CDR1 is SGHTA and CDR2 is FQGNSA. V trimming: 5 bases; J trimming: 2 bases; junction bases outside the gene matches: 4. The CDR3 nucleotides are TGTGCCAGCAGCCTGGGACAGGGGGGAAACTATGGCTACACCTTC. It specifies CASSLGQGGNYGYTF.

The J gene is TRBJ1-1, the V gene TRBV6-5; TRBD1 might be the D (6 bases). Trimming pared 2 bases from V and 4 bases from J, leaving 17 bases between. This CDR3 contains 16 residues. Germline CDR1 MNHEY, CDR2 SVGAGI. DNA for the CDR3: TGTGCCAGCAGTTACGGGGCAGGGGTTATCGGCACTGAAGCTTTCTTT. This translates into CASSYGAGVIGTEAFF.

The chain has TRBV10-2 and TRBJ1-5; D possibly corresponds to TRBD1 (6 bases). This CDR3 contains 14 residues. The V gene lost 8 bases and the J gene lost 0 bases, with 11 bases spanning the gap. CDR1 is WSHSY, CDR2 SAAADI, per germline. CDR3 in amino acids: CASQDRNSNQPQHF. CDR3 in DNA: TGCGCCAGCCAGGACAGAAATAGCAATCAGCCCCAGCATTTT.

The chain is built from TRBV5-1 and TRBJ2-3; perhaps TRBD1 as D (8 bases). The length of the CDR3 is 17 residues. Trimming left V 4 bases short and J 3 bases short, with 21 bases between. The germline V gene encodes CDR1 SGHRS and CDR2 YFSETQ. In DNA form, the CDR3 reads TGCGCCAGCAGCCCAAAGGACAGGGACTATCGGACAGATACGCAGTATTTT. Amino acid sequence: CASSPKDRDYRTDTQYF.

V gene TRBV18 combines with J gene TRBJ1-4; weak D call: TRBD1 (5 bases). Germline V gene data show CDR1 as KGHSH and CDR2 as LQKENI. Between the trimmed V and J ends, which lost 9 bases and 0 bases, there was a span of 26 bases. The CDR3 is 19 amino acids. The CDR3 loop is CASTAGRDFKRATNEKLFF. CDR3 DNA: TGTGCCAGTACCGCGGGGAGGGACTTCAAACGGGCAACTAATGAAAAACTGTTTTTT. The full variable domain, with the rest looked up from reference TRBV18 and TRBJ1-4, is NAGVMQNPRHLVRRRGQEARLRCSPMKGHSHVYWYRQLPEEGLKFMVYLQKENIIDESGMPKERFSAEFPKEGPSILRIQQVVRGDSAAYFCASTAGRDFKRATNEKLFFGSGTQLSVL.

The rearrangement links TRBV4-3 to TRBJ1-1, with TRBD1 as a possible D gene (6 bases). The V gene lost 0 bases and the J gene lost 1 base, with 15 bases spanning the gap. Germline CDR1 reads LGHNA; CDR2 reads YSLEER. This CDR3 contains 17 residues. DNA of the CDR3: TGCGCCAGCAGCCAAGATTTGCTGGGGGGGCGGAACACTGAAGCTTTCTTT. Translating it yields CASSQDLLGGRNTEAFF.

The CDR3 region has the DNA TGTGCCAGCAGTTACTCCCCCGACATCCCCCATCAGCCCCAGCATTTT. It specifies CASSYSPDIPHQPQHF. The V gene is TRBV6-6, the J gene TRBJ1-5, with D unresolved. Per germline, CDR1 MNHNY and CDR2 SVGAGI (reference sequence). V was shortened by 0 bases and J by 5 bases, with 14 bases between the two germline ends. The CDR3 extends over 16 amino acids.

This clone was seen a single time. This sequence joins TRBV7-2 and TRBJ2-2, with 11 bases lining up with TRBD1. The length of the CDR3 is 17 residues. V lost 5 bases and J lost 4; bases outside the gene matches: 9. Germline assignment: CDR1 SGHTA and CDR2 FQGNSA. The CDR3: CASSLGRGTGGTGELFF. CDR3 coding DNA: TGTGCCAGCAGCCTCGGCAGGGGGACAGGGGGCACCGGGGAGCTGTTTTTT.

The V gene is TRBV6-1, the J gene TRBJ1-2, with 7 bases fitting TRBD1. V gave up 2 bases and J gave up 0 bases; unmatched junction bases: 6. CDR1 is MNHNS and CDR2 is SASEGT in the germline V gene. The CDR3 runs 16 residues. The chain's CDR3 is CASSEWPTGTNYGYTF. CDR3 coding DNA: TGTGCCAGCAGTGAATGGCCGACAGGGACTAACTATGGCTACACCTTC.

The chain recombines TRBV28 with TRBJ1-5, with D perhaps TRBD1 (6 bases). This CDR3 is built from 17 residues. Looked up from germline, CDR1 is MDHEN and CDR2 is SYDVKM. Trimming cost V 6 bases and J 0 bases, with 18 bases left between them. The chain's CDR3 is CASSQVVQGLSNQPQHF. CDR3 DNA sequence: TGTGCCAGCAGCCAAGTGGTACAGGGCCTTAGCAATCAGCCCCAGCATTTT. Full variable domain (missing parts from reference TRBV28 and TRBJ1-5): DVKVTQSSRYLVKRTGEKVFLECVQDMDHENMFWYRQDPGLGLRLIYFSYDVKMKEKGDIPEGYSVSREKKERFSLILESASTNQTSMYLCASSQVVQGLSNQPQHFGDGTRLSIL.

DNA for the CDR3: TGTGCCAGCAGCTTAACGGGACTAGCGGGAGTCACAGATACGCAGTATTTT. Translated: CASSLTGLAGVTDTQYF. The rearrangement links TRBV7-2 to TRBJ2-3, with TRBD2 identical over 14 bases. The CDR3 is 17 residues long. The trim removed 2 bases at V and 2 bases at J, leaving 3 bases unmatched. Germline V CDR1 and CDR2: SGHTA, FQGNSA.

The gene calls are TRBV27 and TRBJ2-5, with a tentative D call TRBD1 (5 bases). Germline V gene data show CDR1 as MNHEY and CDR2 as SMNVEV (reference sequence). V was cut by 2 bases and J by 2 bases, with 9 bases left in between. This CDR3 has 14 residues. The CDR3 DNA sequence: TGTGCCAGCAGTTTACGACAGACACAAGAGACCCAGTACTTC. Translation gives CASSLRQTQETQYF.

This clone was seen only once. The J gene is TRBJ2-7, the V gene TRBV4-1, with 8 bases aligning to TRBD2. With V trimmed by 3 bases and J by 3 bases, 4 bases remained unmatched. The CDR3 totals 14 residues. CDR1 is MGHRA, CDR2 YSYEKL, per germline. CDR3 in amino acids: CASSHAGGDYEQYF. The CDR3 bases are TGCGCCAGCAGCCATGCCGGGGGGGACTACGAGCAGTACTTC.